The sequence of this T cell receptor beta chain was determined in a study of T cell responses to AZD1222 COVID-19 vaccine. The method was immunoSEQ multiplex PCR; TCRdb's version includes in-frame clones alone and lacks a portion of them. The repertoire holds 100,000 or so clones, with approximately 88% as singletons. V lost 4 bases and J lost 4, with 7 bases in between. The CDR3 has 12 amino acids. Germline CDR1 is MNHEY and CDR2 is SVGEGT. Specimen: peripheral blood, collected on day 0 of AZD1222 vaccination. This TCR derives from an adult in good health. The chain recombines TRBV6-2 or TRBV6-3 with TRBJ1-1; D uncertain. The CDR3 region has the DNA TGTGCCAGCAGTTCTCAGTTCACTGAAGCTTTCTTT. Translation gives CASSSQFTEAFF.